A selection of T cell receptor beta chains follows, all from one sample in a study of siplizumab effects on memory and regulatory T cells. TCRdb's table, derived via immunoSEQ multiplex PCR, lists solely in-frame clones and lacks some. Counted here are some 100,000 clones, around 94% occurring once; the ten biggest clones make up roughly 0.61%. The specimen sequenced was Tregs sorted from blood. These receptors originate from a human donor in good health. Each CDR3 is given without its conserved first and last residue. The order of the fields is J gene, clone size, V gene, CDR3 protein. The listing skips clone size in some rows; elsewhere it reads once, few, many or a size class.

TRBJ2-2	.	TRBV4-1	ASSQVSPGVSGELF
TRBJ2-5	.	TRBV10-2	ASSRTEETQY
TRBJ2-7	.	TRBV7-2	ASSFSGPPYEQY
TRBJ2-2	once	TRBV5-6	ASSWGLAGVGELF
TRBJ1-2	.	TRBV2	ARSGSP
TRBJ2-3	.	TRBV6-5	ASSSGLGADTQY
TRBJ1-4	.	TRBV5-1	ASSLRVGNEKLF
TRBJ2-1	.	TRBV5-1	ASSLLASGRRISYNEQF
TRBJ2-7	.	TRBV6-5	ASRKQGASYEQY
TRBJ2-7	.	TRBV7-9	ASSRSGQGIYEQY
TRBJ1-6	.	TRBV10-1	ASSDGQGRSPLH
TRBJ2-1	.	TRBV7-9	ASSLAGNRADQF
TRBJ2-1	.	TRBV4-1	ASSQDPGQSQYNEQF
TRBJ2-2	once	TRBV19	ASSMVLVADTGELF
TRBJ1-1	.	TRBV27	ASSSQGRGNTEAF
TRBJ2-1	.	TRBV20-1	SAKGVAEQF
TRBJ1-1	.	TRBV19	ASSTETGGAF
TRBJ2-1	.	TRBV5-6	ASLYVDARNEQF
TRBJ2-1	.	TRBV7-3	ASSLGTSAKF
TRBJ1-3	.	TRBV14	ASSGEGNTIY
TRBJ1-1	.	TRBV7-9	ASSLIPAGNHTEAF
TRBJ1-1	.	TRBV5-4	ASRDAAGRDGYEAF
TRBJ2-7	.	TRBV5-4	ASSLKLAGDNEQY
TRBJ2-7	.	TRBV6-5	ASGLGEQY
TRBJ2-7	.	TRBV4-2	ASSLAPGLAGDYEQY
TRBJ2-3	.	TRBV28	ASSYGDTQY
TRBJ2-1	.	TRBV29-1	SVVGSGEHVPHEMNEQF
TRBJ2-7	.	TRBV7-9	ASSLFGGREQY
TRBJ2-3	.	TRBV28	ASSPGLITSTDTQY
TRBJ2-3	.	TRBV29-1	SVEASGRTDTQY
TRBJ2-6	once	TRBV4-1	ASSQDDKRISGANVLT
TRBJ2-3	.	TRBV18	ASSPARQTFTDTQY
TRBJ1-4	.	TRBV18	ASSPGVAEKLF
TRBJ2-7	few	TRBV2	ASRRLVSSYEQY
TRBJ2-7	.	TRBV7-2	ASSLERYGTSVHREQY
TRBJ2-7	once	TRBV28	ASSSPGQGWYEQY
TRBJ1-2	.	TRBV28	ASSDGQGWGSRGYT
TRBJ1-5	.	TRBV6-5	ASSRQGYSNQPQH
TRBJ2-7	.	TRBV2	ASRRDRGLYEQY